Listed below are T cell receptor beta chains from one sample, sequenced in a study of T cells after yellow fever vaccination. TCRdb reanalysed the 5' RACE reads using MiXCR and keeps one entry per CDR3 protein. The repertoire holds approximately 90,000 distinct CDR3 sequences, with about 14% as singletons. The material was CD8+ T cells not binding an NS4B(214-222) dextramer, sorted from PBMCs, obtained approximately 20 days after the first yellow fever vaccination. The receptors here all came from a man younger than 35 who received the YFV17D yellow fever vaccine. Each CDR3 is given with its conserved first and last residue. Each record gives: V gene, clone size, D gene, J gene, CDR3 protein, CDR3 DNA. D genes are given only for firm matches. Rows may omit the clone size; those that give it use once, few, many or a size class.

TRBV3-1	few	TRBD2	TRBJ2-1	CASSLKLAVYNEQFF	TGTGCCAGCAGCCTAAAACTAGCGGTATACAATGAGCAGTTCTTC
TRBV7-8	few	.	TRBJ2-2	CASRIRQGELFF	TGTGCCAGCAGGATCAGACAGGGGGAGCTGTTTTTT
TRBV20-1	many	TRBD1	TRBJ1-4	CSARDWDRGHEKLFF	TGCAGTGCTAGAGATTGGGACAGGGGGCACGAAAAACTGTTTTTT
TRBV7-2	.	.	TRBJ1-2	CASSSTAGGGYTF	TGTGCCAGCAGCTCGACAGCCGGAGGAGGCTACACCTTC
TRBV18	.	TRBD2	TRBJ2-1	CASSPATLVIAGDNEQFF	TGTGCCAGCTCACCGGCCACCCTTGTCATAGCGGGGGACAATGAGCAGTTCTTC
TRBV15	.	.	TRBJ2-5	CATSLAVGFQETQYF	TGTGCCACCAGCCTCGCAGTGGGGTTCCAAGAGACCCAGTACTTC
TRBV7-2	.	TRBD1	TRBJ2-1	CASSQQTGSSYNEQFF	TGTGCCAGCAGCCAACAGACAGGGAGCTCCTACAATGAGCAGTTCTTC
TRBV20-1	.	.	TRBJ1-1	CSARAPGMVNTEAFF	TGCAGTGCTAGAGCCCCCGGAATGGTGAACACTGAAGCTTTCTTT
TRBV6-1	few	.	TRBJ1-5	CASSLWTADSNQPQHF	TGTGCCAGCAGCCTTTGGACAGCGGATAGCAATCAGCCCCAGCATTTT
TRBV6-5	few	.	TRBJ2-1	CASSYSRYNEQFF	TGTGCCAGCAGTTACTCGAGATACAATGAGCAGTTCTTC
TRBV4-1	few	.	TRBJ2-2	CASSQDLRGNTGELFF	TGCGCCAGCAGCCAAGATCTAAGGGGGAACACCGGGGAGCTGTTTTTT
TRBV7-9	few	.	TRBJ1-1	CASSAPHYGGTEAFF	TGTGCCAGCAGCGCACCCCACTACGGGGGGACTGAAGCTTTCTTT
TRBV6-5	.	.	TRBJ1-1	CASSYLGDGTEAFF	TGTGCCAGCAGTTACCTGGGAGATGGCACTGAAGCTTTCTTT
TRBV12-3/TRBV12-4	.	.	TRBJ2-2	CVSSLAAGPTGELFF	TGTGTCAGCAGTTTAGCAGCGGGCCCCACCGGGGAGCTGTTTTTT
TRBV5-5	few	TRBD1	TRBJ1-4	CASSLAGDSLIEKLFF	TGTGCCAGCAGCTTGGCCGGGGACAGTTTGATTGAAAAACTGTTTTTT
TRBV7-3	few	TRBD2	TRBJ2-3	CASSSPGGLVAGETTDTQYF	TGTGCCAGCAGCTCGCCCGGTGGGTTGGTAGCGGGGGAGACCACAGATACGCAGTATTTT
TRBV27	.	TRBD1	TRBJ1-5	CASSPSTGRGNQPQHF	TGTGCCAGCAGTCCCTCGACAGGGCGGGGCAATCAGCCCCAGCATTTT
TRBV27	.	.	TRBJ1-4	CASSLFSVVGEKLFF	TGTGCCAGCAGTTTATTCTCGGTTGTAGGGGAAAAACTGTTTTTT
TRBV4-3	many	.	TRBJ2-1	CASSQGGDYNEQFF	TGCGCCAGCAGCCAAGGTGGTGACTACAATGAGCAGTTCTTC
TRBV12-3/TRBV12-4	few	.	TRBJ2-7	CASSYRNSYEQYF	TGTGCCAGCAGTTATCGGAATTCCTACGAGCAGTACTTC
TRBV11-2	many	.	TRBJ2-5	CASSLAGGGETQYF	TGTGCCAGCAGCTTAGCCGGGGGTGGGGAGACCCAGTACTTC
TRBV4-1	few	.	TRBJ1-3	CASSHPAGQQANTIYF	TGCGCCAGCAGCCACCCCGCAGGACAGCAGGCAAACACCATATATTTT
TRBV4-3	few	.	TRBJ1-2	CASRPVLQAYGYTF	TGCGCCAGCAGACCCGTATTACAGGCCTATGGCTACACCTTC
TRBV19	few	.	TRBJ1-6	CASSIGGSPLHF	TGTGCCAGTAGTATCGGAGGGTCACCCCTCCACTTT
TRBV11-2	.	.	TRBJ2-4	CASSLSANLGSDIQYF	TGTGCCAGCAGCTTGTCGGCCAACCTTGGGAGTGACATTCAGTACTTC
TRBV29-1	many	.	TRBJ1-1	CSVEPGANTEAFF	TGCAGCGTTGAACCGGGGGCGAACACTGAAGCTTTCTTT
TRBV4-3	.	TRBD1	TRBJ1-2	CASSQGQGYYGYTF	TGCGCCAGCAGCCAGGGACAGGGTTACTATGGCTACACCTTC
TRBV7-2	few	.	TRBJ2-1	CASSLGFYNEQFF	TGTGCCAGCAGCTTAGGCTTTTACAATGAGCAGTTCTTC
TRBV11-2	few	.	TRBJ2-3	CASSLDHSMSVSADTQYF	TGTGCCAGCAGCTTAGATCATAGTATGAGCGTATCAGCAGATACGCAGTATTTT
TRBV19	few	.	TRBJ1-5	CASNNRGPTWPQHF	TGTGCCAGTAACAACCGGGGCCCGACATGGCCCCAGCATTTT
TRBV27	few	.	TRBJ2-7	CASSLSIGASYEQYF	TGTGCCAGCAGTTTATCGATCGGGGCCTCCTACGAGCAGTACTTC
TRBV6-2/TRBV6-3	few	.	TRBJ1-2	CASSPSVYGYTF	TGTGCCAGCAGTCCAAGCGTCTATGGCTACACCTTC
TRBV7-9	few	TRBD2	TRBJ2-3	CASSSSLAGGDTQYF	TGTGCCAGCAGCTCCTCCCTAGCGGGAGGGGATACGCAGTATTTT
TRBV29-1	few	.	TRBJ2-3	CSVEEGGASGSTDTQYF	TGCAGCGTTGAAGAGGGGGGGGCCTCAGGGAGCACAGATACGCAGTATTTT
TRBV5-5	.	.	TRBJ2-7	CASSFLPSPTYEQYF	TGTGCCAGCAGCTTCCTGCCTTCCCCGACCTACGAGCAGTACTTC
TRBV6-6	.	.	TRBJ1-4	CASSTRGEKLFF	TGTGCCAGCAGTACCCGCGGTGAAAAACTGTTTTTT
TRBV5-4	few	.	TRBJ1-5	CASSLGGARDQPQHF	TGTGCCAGCAGCTTGGGGGGGGCTCGGGATCAGCCCCAGCATTTT
TRBV7-9	few	.	TRBJ1-5	CASSPGGFNQPQHF	TGTGCCAGCAGCCCGGGGGGGTTCAATCAGCCCCAGCATTTT
TRBV5-6	few	.	TRBJ1-1	CASSLRTPTEAFF	TGTGCCAGCAGCTTAAGGACACCCACTGAAGCTTTCTTT
TRBV7-9	.	.	TRBJ1-1	CASSLMTENTEAFF	TGTGCCAGCAGCTTAATGACAGAGAACACTGAAGCTTTCTTT
TRBV4-3	.	.	TRBJ1-1	CASSQLGVGNTEAFF	TGCGCCAGCAGCCAGTTAGGGGTGGGGAACACTGAAGCTTTCTTT
TRBV7-2	.	.	TRBJ1-2	CASSPLRPGGNYGYTF	TGTGCCAGCAGCCCACTCCGACCGGGGGGGAACTATGGCTACACCTTC
TRBV12-3/TRBV12-4	.	.	TRBJ2-2	CASSFTGWTGELFF	TGTGCCAGCAGTTTTACAGGGTGGACCGGGGAGCTGTTTTTT
TRBV3-1	.	.	TRBJ1-1	CASSQEGVYTEAFF	TGTGCCAGCAGCCAAGAAGGGGTTTACACTGAAGCTTTCTTT
TRBV4-3	few	TRBD2	TRBJ2-3	CASSQDGGADTQYF	TGCGCCAGCAGCCAAGATGGGGGGGCAGATACGCAGTATTTT
TRBV11-3	.	.	TRBJ1-5	CASNPRENQPQHF	TGTGCCAGCAACCCTAGGGAGAATCAGCCCCAGCATTTT
TRBV29-1	.	.	TRBJ1-2	CSATGQGNYGYTF	TGCAGCGCCACGGGCCAGGGGAACTATGGCTACACCTTC
TRBV7-2	few	TRBD1	TRBJ1-2	CASSSPTGPGGYTF	TGTGCCAGCAGCAGTCCGACAGGGCCGGGGGGCTACACCTTC
TRBV5-1	.	TRBD1	TRBJ2-2	CASSLGQGTGELFF	TGCGCCAGCAGCTTGGGACAGGGGACCGGGGAGCTGTTTTTT